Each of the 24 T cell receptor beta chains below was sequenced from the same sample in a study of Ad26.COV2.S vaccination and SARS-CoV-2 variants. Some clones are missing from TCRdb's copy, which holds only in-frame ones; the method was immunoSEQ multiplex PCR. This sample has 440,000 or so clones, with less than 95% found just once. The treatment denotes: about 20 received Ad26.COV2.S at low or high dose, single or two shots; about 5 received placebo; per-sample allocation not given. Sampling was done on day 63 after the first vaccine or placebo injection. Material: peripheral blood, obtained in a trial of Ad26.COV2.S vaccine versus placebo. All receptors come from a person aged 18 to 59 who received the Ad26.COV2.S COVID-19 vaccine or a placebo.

CDR3 protein: CASSIITGGSDEQYF. The CDR3 coding sequence is TGTGCCAGCAGTATAATAACAGGCGGTAGCGACGAGCAGTACTTC. V gene TRBV6-2 or TRBV6-3 combines with J gene TRBJ2-7; D may correspond to TRBD1 or TRBD2 (5 bases each). Deletions cut 5 bases from V and 5 bases from J, with 19 bases between. The CDR3 has 15 residues. The germline gives CDR1 MNHEY, CDR2 SVGEGT.

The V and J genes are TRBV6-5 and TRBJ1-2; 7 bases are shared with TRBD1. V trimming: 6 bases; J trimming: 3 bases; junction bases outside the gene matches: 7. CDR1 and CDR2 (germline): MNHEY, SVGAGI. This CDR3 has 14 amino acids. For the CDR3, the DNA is TGTGCCAGCAGGGCCGGGGACAGCTACTATGGCTACACCTTC. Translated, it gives CASRAGDSYYGYTF.

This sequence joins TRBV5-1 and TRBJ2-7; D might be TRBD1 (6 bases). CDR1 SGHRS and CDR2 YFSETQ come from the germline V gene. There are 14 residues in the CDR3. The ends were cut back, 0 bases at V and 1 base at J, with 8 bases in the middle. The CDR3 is CASSLVDRSYEQYF. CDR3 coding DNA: TGCGCCAGCAGCTTGGTGGACAGATCCTACGAGCAGTACTTC. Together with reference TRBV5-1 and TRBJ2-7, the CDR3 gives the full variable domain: KAGVTQTPRYLIKTRGQQVTLSCSPISGHRSVSWYQQTPGQGLQFLFEYFSETQRNKGNFPGRFSGRQFSNSRSEMNVSTLELGDSALYLCASSLVDRSYEQYFGPGTRLTVT.

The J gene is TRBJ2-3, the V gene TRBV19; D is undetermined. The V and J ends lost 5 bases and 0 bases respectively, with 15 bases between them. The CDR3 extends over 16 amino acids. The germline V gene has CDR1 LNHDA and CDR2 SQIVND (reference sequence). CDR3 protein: CASSSKGFRSTDTQYF. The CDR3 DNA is TGTGCCAGTAGTTCTAAGGGTTTTAGGAGCACAGATACGCAGTATTTT.

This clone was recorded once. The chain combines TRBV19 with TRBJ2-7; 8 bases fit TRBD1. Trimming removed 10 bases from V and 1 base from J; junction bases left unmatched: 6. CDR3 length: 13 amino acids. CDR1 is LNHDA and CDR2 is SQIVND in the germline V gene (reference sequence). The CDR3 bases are TGTGCCACTGGACAGGGACCTTCCTACGAGCAGTACTTC. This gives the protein CATGQGPSYEQYF.

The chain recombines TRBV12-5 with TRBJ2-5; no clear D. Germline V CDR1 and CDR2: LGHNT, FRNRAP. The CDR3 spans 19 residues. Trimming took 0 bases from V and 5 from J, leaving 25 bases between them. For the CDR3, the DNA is TGTGCTAGTGGTTTGGTACGGGTCCGGCGGCGGACCCCTGGGGAGACCCAGTACTTC. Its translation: CASGLVRVRRRTPGETQYF.

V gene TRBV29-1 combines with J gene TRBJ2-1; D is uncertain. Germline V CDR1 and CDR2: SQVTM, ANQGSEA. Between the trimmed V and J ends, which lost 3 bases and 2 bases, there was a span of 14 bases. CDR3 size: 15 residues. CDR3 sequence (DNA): TGCAGCGTTGATTCTATGGGTGAGACCTACAATGAGCAGTTCTTC. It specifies CSVDSMGETYNEQFF.

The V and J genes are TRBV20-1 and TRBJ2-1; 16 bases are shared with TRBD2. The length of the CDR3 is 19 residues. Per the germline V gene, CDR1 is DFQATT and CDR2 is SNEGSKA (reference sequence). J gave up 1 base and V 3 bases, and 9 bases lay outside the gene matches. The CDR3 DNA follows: TGCAGTGCTAGTAGGGGACTAGCGGGAGGGCCGGGATCCTACAATGAGCAGTTCTTC. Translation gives CSASRGLAGGPGSYNEQFF.

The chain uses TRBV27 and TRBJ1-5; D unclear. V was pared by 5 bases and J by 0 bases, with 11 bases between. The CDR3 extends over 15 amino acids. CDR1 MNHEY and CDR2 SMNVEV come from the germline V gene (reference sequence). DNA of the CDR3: TGTGCCAGCAGTGCGTCAAGTTATAGCAATCAGCCCCAGCATTTT. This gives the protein CASSASSYSNQPQHF.

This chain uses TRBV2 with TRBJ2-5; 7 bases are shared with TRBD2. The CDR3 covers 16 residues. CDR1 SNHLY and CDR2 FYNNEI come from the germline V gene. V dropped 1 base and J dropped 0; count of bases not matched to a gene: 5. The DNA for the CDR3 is TGTGCCAGCAGTGAAGTGGCCGGGGGGAACCAAGAGACCCAGTACTTC. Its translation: CASSEVAGGNQETQYF.

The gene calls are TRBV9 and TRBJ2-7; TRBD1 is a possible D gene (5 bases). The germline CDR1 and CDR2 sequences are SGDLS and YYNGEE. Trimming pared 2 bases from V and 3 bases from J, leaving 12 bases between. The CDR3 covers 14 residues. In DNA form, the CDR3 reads TGTGCCAGCAGCGTGGGCAGGGTAGGCTACGAGCAGTACTTC. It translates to CASSVGRVGYEQYF.

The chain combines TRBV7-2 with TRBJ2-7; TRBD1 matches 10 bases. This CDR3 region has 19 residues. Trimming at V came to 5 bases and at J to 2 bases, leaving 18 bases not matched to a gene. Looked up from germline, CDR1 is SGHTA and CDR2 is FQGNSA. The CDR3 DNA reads TGTGCCAGCAGCACAGGGGGACAGGGGACGAAAGCGGTCACCTACGAGCAGTACTTC. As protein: CASSTGGQGTKAVTYEQYF.

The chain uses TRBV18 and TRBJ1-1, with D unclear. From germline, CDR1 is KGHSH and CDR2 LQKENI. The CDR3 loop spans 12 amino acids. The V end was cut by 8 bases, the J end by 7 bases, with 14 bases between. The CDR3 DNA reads TGTGCCAGCCACAGCCTCGAGGATGAAGCTTTCTTT. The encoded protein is CASHSLEDEAFF. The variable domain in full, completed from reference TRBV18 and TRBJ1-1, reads NAGVMQNPRHLVRRRGQEARLRCSPMKGHSHVYWYRQLPEEGLKFMVYLQKENIIDESGMPKERFSAEFPKEGPSILRIQQVVRGDSAAYFCASHSLEDEAFFGQGTRLTVV.

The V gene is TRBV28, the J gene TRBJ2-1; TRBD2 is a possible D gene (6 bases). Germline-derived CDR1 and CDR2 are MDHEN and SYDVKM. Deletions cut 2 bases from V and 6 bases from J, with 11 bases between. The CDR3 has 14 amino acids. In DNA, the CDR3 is TGTGCCAGCAGTTTACCGGGAGAGGGCAATGAGCAGTTCTTC. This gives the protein CASSLPGEGNEQFF.

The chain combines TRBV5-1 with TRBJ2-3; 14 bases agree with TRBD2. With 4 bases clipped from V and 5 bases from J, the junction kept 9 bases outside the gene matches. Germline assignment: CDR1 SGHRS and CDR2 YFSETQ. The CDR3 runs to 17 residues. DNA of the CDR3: TGCGCCAGCAGCCTGACTAGCGGGAGGGATTGGGGAGATACGCAGTATTTT. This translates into CASSLTSGRDWGDTQYF.

The CDR3 sequence is CASSVAATSGGHNEQFF. The DNA for the CDR3 is TGTGCCAGCAGCGTAGCCGCAACTAGCGGGGGGCACAATGAGCAGTTCTTC. The rearrangement uses TRBV9 and TRBJ2-1, with TRBD2 matching 12 bases. Germline assignment: CDR1 SGDLS and CDR2 YYNGEE. The CDR3 runs 17 residues. V shed 0 bases, J shed 5 bases, and the junction held 6 bases outside the gene matches.

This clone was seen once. The CDR3 protein is CASSSTGTGLSNGYTF. CDR3 sequence (DNA): TGTGCCAGCAGTTCGACCGGGACAGGGTTGTCAAATGGCTACACCTTC. The genes are TRBV28 and TRBJ1-2; TRBD1 aligns across 9 bases. Germline assignment: CDR1 MDHEN and CDR2 SYDVKM. The ends lost 4 bases at V and 6 bases at J; junction bases unmatched: 12. The CDR3 consists of 16 residues.

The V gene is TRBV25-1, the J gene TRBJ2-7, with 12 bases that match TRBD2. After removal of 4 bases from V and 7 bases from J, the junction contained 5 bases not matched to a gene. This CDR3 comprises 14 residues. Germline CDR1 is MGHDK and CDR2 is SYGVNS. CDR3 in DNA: TGTGCCAGCAGTGGACTAGCGGGAGTAGGAGAGCAGTACTTC. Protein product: CASSGLAGVGEQYF.

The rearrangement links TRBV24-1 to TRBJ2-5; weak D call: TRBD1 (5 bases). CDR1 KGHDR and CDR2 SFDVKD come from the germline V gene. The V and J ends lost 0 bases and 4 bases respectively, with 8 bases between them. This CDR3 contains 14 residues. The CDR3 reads CATSDLRQGETQYF. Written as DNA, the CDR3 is TGTGCCACCAGTGATTTGCGGCAGGGAGAGACCCAGTACTTC.

In DNA form, the CDR3 reads TGTGCCAGCAGCTTTTCGACAGGGGGCTCGAAAACTGAAGCTTTCTTT. Its translation is CASSFSTGGSKTEAFF. The chain joins TRBV7-9 to TRBJ1-1; TRBD1 aligns across 10 bases. The CDR3 totals 16 residues. Germline assignment: CDR1 SEHNR and CDR2 FQNEAQ (reference sequence). Trimming at V came to 3 bases and at J to 5 bases, leaving 9 bases not matched to a gene.

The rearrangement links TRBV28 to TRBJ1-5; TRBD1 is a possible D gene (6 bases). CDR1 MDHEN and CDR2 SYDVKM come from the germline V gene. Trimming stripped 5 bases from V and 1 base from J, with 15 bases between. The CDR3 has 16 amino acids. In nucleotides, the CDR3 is TGTGCCAGCAGTCCCTGGGGGGGGCTGAGCAATCAGCCCCAGCATTTT. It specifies CASSPWGGLSNQPQHF. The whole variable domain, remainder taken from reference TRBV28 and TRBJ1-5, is DVKVTQSSRYLVKRTGEKVFLECVQDMDHENMFWYRQDPGLGLRLIYFSYDVKMKEKGDIPEGYSVSREKKERFSLILESASTNQTSMYLCASSPWGGLSNQPQHFGDGTRLSIL.

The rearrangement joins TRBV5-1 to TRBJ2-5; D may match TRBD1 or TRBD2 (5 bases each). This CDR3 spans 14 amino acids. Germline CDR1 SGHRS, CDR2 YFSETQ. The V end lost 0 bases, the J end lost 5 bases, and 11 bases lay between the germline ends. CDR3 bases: TGCGCCAGCAGCTTGGAGGGGAGCCTTGAGACCCAGTACTTC. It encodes CASSLEGSLETQYF.

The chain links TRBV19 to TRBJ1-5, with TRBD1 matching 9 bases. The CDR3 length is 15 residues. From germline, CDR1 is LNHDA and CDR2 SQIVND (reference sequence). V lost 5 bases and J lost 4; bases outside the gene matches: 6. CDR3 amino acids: CASSPDRGWNQPQHF. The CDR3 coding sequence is TGTGCCAGTAGTCCGGACAGGGGATGGAATCAGCCCCAGCATTTT.

The CDR3 sequence: CASSRQGIEQYF. The CDR3 nucleotides read TGTGCCAGCAGTCGACAGGGGATCGAGCAGTACTTC. This chain links TRBV27 with TRBJ2-7; 8 bases line up with TRBD1. The CDR3 covers 12 residues. Trimming took 5 bases from V and 6 from J; bases not matched to a gene: 3. Germline-derived CDR1 and CDR2 are MNHEY and SMNVEV (reference sequence).